This T cell receptor (beta chain) was retrieved from a study of cytomegalovirus exposure and HLA in healthy donors. Study-level points and caveats: Sequencing likely caused a cluster of highly shared sequence variants. 164 TCR beta chains were listed as cytomegalovirus-associated. The majority of TCR sequences were rare, yet some public TCRs appeared in many donors.

This cohort consisted of healthy bone marrow donors. The ends were cut back, 1 base at V and 3 bases at J, with 11 bases in the middle. The CDR3 loop spans 14 amino acids. Per germline, CDR1 SGHKS and CDR2 YYEKEE (reference sequence). 60 Vbeta and 13 Jbeta primers were used in PCR. Repertoires were generated with immunoSEQ multiplex PCR, while TCRdb's copy carries only in-frame clones and drops some. Among about 140,000 clones listed, approximately 72% were seen once. On this clone: The antigen is unknown.

Sequencing was performed on PBMCs. This clonotype was sampled from a woman between 55 and 75 years old in good health and CMV-seronegative. The chain is built from TRBV5-5 and TRBJ2-7, with D perhaps TRBD2 (5 bases). The CDR3 DNA is TGTGCCAGCAGCTTGCCCGGGATGGTCTACGAGCAGTACTTC. Protein product: CASSLPGMVYEQYF.